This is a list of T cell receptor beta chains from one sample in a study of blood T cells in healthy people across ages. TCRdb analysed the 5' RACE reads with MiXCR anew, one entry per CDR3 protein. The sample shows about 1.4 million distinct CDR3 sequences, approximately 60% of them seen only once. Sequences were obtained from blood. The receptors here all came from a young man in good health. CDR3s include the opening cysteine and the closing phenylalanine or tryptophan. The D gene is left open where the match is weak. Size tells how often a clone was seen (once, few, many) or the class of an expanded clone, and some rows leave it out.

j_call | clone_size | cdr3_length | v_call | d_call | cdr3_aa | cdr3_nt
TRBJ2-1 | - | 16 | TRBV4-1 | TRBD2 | CASSRQLAGPNNEQFF | TGCGCCAGCAGCCGACAACTAGCGGGACCAAACAATGAGCAGTTCTTC
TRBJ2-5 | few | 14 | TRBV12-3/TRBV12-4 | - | CASSEGPQGETQYF | TGTGCCAGCAGTGAGGGTCCTCAGGGGGAGACCCAGTACTTC
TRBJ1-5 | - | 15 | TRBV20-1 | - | CSARATGERDQPQHF | TGCAGTGCTAGAGCTACCGGGGAGAGGGATCAGCCCCAGCATTTT
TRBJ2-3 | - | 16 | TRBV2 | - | CASTQGGARPADTQYF | TGTGCCAGCACCCAGGGTGGCGCCCGCCCCGCAGATACGCAGTATTTT
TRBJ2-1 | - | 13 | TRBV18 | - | CASSPQRNNEQFF | TGTGCCAGCTCACCCCAGCGGAACAATGAGCAGTTCTTC
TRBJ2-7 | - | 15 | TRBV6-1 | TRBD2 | CASSSSSGGPYEQYF | TGTGCCAGCAGCTCTTCTAGCGGGGGACCCTACGAGCAGTACTTC
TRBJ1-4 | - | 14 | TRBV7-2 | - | CASSLATGTKKLFF | TGTGCCAGCAGCTTAGCGACGGGTACGAAGAAACTGTTTTTT
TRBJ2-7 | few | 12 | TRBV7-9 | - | CASSPVFDEQYF | TGTGCCAGCAGCCCCGTATTCGACGAGCAGTACTTC
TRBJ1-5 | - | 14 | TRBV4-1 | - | CASSQTKRVQPQHF | TGCGCCAGCAGCCAAACAAAGAGGGTTCAGCCCCAGCATTTT
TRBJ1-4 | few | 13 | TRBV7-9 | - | CASSSRDKEKLFF | TGTGCCAGCAGCTCCCGGGACAAGGAAAAACTGTTTTTT
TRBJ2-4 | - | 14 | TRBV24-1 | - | CATSDLGRITIQYF | TGTGCCACCAGTGACCTTGGGAGGATTACCATTCAGTACTTC
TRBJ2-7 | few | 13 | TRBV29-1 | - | CSAVGFPLLEQYF | TGCAGCGCCGTGGGATTCCCCCTTTTGGAGCAGTACTTC
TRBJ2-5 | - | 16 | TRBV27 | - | CDSSELVRTMNSTQYF | TGTGACAGCAGTGAATTGGTACGGACGATGAATTCGACCCAGTACTTC
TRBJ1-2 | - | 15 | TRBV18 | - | CASSPVQEESYGYTF | TGTGCCAGCTCACCGGTACAGGAAGAATCCTATGGCTACACCTTC
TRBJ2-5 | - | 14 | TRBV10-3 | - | CAISRERGMETQYF | TGTGCCATCAGTCGTGAGAGGGGCATGGAGACCCAGTACTTC
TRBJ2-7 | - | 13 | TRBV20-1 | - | CSALRLVDREQYF | TGCAGTGCTCTACGACTGGTGGACCGGGAGCAGTACTTC
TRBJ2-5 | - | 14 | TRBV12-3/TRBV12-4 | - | CASTDTDTQETQYF | TGTGCCAGCACCGACACGGACACTCAAGAGACCCAGTACTTC
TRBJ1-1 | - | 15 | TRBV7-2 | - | CASSLTFLGPTEAFF | TGTGCCAGCAGCTTGACCTTTTTGGGTCCCACTGAAGCTTTCTTT
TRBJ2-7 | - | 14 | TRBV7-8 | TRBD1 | CASRDDRGLYEQYF | TGTGCCAGCAGGGACGACAGGGGGCTCTACGAGCAGTACTTC
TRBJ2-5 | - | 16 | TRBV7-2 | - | CASSLVPEGPGETQYF | TGTGCCAGCAGCTTAGTCCCGGAGGGACCCGGTGAGACCCAGTACTTC
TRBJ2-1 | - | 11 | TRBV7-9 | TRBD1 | CASSEGAEQFF | TGTGCCAGCAGCGAGGGGGCGGAGCAGTTCTTC
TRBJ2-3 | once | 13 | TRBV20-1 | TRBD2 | CSARRESTDTQYF | TGCAGTGCTAGGCGGGAGAGCACAGATACGCAGTATTTT
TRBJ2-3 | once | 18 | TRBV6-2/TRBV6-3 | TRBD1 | CASSYPQRWDRGVDTQYF | TGTGCCAGCAGTTACCCTCAACGATGGGACAGGGGAGTTGATACGCAGTATTTT
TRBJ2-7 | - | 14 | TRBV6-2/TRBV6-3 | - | CASSYHGKYYEQYF | TGTGCCAGCAGTTACCACGGGAAATACTACGAGCAGTACTTC
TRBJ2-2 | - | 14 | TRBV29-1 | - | CSVEEPRSTGELFF | TGCAGCGTTGAAGAACCGAGGTCAACCGGGGAGCTGTTTTTT
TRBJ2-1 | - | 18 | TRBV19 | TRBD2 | CASSPVWLAGSSYNEQFF | TGTGCCAGTAGCCCCGTTTGGTTAGCGGGATCCTCCTACAATGAGCAGTTCTTC
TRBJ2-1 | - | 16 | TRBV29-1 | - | CSVETPARSSYNEQFF | TGCAGCGTTGAAACCCCAGCAAGGAGCTCCTACAATGAGCAGTTCTTC
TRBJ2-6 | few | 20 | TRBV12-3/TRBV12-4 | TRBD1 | CASSTTGTGGFFSGANVLTF | TGTGCCAGCAGTACTACCGGGACAGGGGGCTTTTTTTCTGGGGCCAACGTCCTGACTTTC
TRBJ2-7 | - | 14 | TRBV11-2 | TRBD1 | CASSPGQIFYEQYF | TGTGCCAGCAGCCCGGGACAGATATTCTACGAGCAGTACTTC
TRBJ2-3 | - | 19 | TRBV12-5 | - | CASGLVMADLPNSTDMQYF | TGTGCTAGTGGTTTGGTAATGGCAGATTTACCTAATAGCACAGATATGCAGTATTTT
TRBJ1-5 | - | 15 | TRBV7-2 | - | CASSLSRAGNQPQHF | TGTGCCAGCAGCTTAAGCAGGGCGGGCAATCAGCCCCAGCATTTT
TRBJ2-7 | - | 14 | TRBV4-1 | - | CASSQEWAGYEQYF | TGCGCCAGCAGCCAAGAATGGGCAGGCTACGAGCAGTACTTC